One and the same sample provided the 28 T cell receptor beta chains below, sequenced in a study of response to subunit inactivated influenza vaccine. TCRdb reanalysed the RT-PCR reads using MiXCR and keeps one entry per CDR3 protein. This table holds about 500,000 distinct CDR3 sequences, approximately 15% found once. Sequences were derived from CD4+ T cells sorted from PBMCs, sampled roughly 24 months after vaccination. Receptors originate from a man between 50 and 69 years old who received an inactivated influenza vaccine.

DNA for the CDR3: TGTGCCAGCAGTGTGACAGGAGCCAAAAACATTCAGTACTTC. Its translation: CASSVTGAKNIQYF. This chain joins TRBV2 and TRBJ2-4; a possible D gene is TRBD1 (6 bases). Per the germline V gene, CDR1 is SNHLY and CDR2 is FYNNEI. The CDR3 loop spans 14 amino acids. V lost 4 bases and J lost 0, with 7 bases in between.

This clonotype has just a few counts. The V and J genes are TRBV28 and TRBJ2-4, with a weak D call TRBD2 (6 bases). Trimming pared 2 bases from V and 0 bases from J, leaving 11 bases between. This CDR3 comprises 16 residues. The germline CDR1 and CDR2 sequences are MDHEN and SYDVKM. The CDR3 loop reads CASSLLDGGAKNIQYF. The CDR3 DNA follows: TGTGCCAGCAGTTTACTTGACGGGGGAGCCAAAAACATTCAGTACTTC.

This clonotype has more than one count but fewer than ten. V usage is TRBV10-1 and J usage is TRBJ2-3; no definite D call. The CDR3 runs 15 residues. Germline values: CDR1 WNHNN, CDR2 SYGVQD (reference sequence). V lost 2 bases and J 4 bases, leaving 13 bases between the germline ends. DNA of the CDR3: TGCGCCAGCAGTGAGGGGCCTAGGGTGGCAGATACGCAGTATTTT. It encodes CASSEGPRVADTQYF.

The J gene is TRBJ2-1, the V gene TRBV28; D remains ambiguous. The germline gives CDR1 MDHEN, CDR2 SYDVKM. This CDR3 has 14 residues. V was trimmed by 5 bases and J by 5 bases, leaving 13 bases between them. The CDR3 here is CASSPLRPDNEQFF. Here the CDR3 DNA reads TGTGCCAGCAGTCCCCTAAGGCCGGACAATGAGCAGTTCTTC.

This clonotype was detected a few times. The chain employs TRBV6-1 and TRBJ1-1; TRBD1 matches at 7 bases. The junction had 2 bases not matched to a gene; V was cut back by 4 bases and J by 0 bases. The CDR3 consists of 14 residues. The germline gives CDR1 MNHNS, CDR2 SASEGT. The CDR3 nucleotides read TGTGCCAGCAGTGGACAGGGAATGAACACTGAAGCTTTCTTT. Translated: CASSGQGMNTEAFF.

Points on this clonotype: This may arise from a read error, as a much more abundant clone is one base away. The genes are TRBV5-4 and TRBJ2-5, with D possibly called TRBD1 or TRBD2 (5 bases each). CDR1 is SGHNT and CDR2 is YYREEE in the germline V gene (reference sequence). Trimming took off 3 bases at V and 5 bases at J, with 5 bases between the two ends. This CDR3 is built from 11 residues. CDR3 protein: CASSWGETQYF. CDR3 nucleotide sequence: TGTGCCAGCAGCTGGGGGGAGACCCAGTACTTC. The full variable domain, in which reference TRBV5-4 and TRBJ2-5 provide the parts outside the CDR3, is ETGVTQSPTHLIKTRGQQVTLRCSSQSGHNTVSWYQQALGQGPQFIFQYYREEENGRGNFPPRFSGLQFPNYSSELNVNALELDDSALYLCASSWGETQYFGPGTRLLVL.

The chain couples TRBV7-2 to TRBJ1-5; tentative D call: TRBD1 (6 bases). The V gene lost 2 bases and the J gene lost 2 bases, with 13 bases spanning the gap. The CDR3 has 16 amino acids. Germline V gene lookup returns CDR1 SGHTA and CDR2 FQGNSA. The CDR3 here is CASSLIRGNGNQPQHF. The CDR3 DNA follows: TGTGCCAGCAGCTTAATTAGGGGGAATGGCAATCAGCCCCAGCATTTT. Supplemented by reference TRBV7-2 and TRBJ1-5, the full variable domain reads GAGVSQSPSNKVTEKGKDVELRCDPISGHTALYWYRQSLGQGLEFLIYFQGNSAPDKSGLPSDRFSAERTGGSVSTLTIQRTQQEDSAVYLCASSLIRGNGNQPQHFGDGTRLSIL.

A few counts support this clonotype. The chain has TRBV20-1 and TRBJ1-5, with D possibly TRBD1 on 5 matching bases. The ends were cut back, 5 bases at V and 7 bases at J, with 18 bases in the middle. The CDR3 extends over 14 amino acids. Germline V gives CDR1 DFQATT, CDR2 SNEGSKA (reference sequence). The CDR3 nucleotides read TGCAGTGCTTCGACAGAGCTAGACGGACAGCCCCAGCATTTT. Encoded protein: CSASTELDGQPQHF.

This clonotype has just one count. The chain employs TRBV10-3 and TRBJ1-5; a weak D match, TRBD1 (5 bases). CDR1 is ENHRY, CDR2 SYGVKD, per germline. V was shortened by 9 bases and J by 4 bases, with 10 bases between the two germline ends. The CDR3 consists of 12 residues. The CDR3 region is CAIQGGNQPQHF. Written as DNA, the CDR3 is TGTGCCATTCAGGGAGGGAATCAGCCCCAGCATTTT.

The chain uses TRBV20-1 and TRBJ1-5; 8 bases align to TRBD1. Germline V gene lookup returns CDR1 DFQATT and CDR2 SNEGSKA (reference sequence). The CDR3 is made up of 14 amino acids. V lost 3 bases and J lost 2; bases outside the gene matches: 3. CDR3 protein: CSASRGRGNQPQHF. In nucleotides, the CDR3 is TGCAGTGCTAGCAGGGGGCGCGGCAATCAGCCCCAGCATTTT.

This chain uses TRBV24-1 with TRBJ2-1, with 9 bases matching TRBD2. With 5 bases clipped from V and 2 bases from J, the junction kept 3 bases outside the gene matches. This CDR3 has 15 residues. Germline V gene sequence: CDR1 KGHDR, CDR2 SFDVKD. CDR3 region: CATSGASGTYNEQFF. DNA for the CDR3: TGTGCCACCAGTGGAGCTAGCGGGACCTACAATGAGCAGTTCTTC.

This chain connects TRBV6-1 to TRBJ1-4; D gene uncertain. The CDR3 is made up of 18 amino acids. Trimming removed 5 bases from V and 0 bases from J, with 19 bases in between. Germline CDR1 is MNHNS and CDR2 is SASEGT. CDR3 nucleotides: TGTGCCAGCAGTCCAACCTTCTGGGGAACAGCAACTAATGAAAAACTGTTTTTT. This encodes CASSPTFWGTATNEKLFF.

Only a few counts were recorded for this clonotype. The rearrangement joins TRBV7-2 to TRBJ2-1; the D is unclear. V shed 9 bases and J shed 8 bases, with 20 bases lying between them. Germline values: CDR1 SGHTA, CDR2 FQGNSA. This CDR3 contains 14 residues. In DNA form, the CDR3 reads TGTGCCAGTCAACTCCGGGCCGTCGGAGATGAGCAGTTCTTC. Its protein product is CASQLRAVGDEQFF. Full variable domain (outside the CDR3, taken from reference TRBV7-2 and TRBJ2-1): GAGVSQSPSNKVTEKGKDVELRCDPISGHTALYWYRQSLGQGLEFLIYFQGNSAPDKSGLPSDRFSAERTGGSVSTLTIQRTQQEDSAVYLCASQLRAVGDEQFFGPGTRLTVL.

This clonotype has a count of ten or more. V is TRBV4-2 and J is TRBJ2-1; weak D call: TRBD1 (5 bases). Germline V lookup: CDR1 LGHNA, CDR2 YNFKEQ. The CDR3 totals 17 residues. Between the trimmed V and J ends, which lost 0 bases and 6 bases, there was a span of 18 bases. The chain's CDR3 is CASSQEGFQTEFNEQFF. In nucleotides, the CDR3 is TGTGCCAGCAGCCAAGAAGGATTCCAGACAGAGTTCAATGAGCAGTTCTTC.

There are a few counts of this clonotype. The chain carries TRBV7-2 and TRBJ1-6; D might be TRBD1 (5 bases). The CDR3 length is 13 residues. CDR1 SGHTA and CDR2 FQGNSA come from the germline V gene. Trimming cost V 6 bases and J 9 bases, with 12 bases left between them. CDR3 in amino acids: CASSPYQGSPLHF. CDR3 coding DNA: TGTGCCAGCAGTCCCTATCAGGGTTCACCCCTCCACTTT.

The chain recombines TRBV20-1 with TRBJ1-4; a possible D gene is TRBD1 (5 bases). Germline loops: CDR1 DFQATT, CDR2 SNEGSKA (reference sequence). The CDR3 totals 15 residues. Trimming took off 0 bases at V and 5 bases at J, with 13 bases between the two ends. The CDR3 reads CSARDTRAGNEKLFF. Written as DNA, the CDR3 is TGCAGTGCTAGAGATACCAGGGCGGGGAATGAAAAACTGTTTTTT.

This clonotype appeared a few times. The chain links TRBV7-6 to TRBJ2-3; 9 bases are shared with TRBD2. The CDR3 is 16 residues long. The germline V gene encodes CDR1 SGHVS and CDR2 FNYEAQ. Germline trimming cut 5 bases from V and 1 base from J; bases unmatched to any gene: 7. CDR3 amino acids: CASSPVAGVGTDTQYF. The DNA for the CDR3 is TGTGCCAGCAGCCCGGTAGCGGGAGTAGGCACAGATACGCAGTATTTT.

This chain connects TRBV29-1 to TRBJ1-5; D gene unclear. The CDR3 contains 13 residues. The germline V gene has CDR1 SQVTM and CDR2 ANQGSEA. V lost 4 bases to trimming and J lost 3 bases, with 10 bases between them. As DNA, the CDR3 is TGCAGCGTTGCAGAGAATAACAATCAGCCCCAGCATTTT. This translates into CSVAENNNQPQHF.

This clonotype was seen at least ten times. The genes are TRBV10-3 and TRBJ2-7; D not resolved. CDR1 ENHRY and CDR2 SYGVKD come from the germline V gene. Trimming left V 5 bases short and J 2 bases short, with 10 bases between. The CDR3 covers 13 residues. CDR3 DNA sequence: TGTGCCATCAGTTGGGCGGCTGCCTACGAGCAGTACTTC. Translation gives CAISWAAAYEQYF.

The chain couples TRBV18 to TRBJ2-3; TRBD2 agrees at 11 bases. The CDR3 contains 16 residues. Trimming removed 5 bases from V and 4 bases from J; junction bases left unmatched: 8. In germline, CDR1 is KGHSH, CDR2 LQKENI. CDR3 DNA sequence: TGTGCCAGCTCAAAGGGACTAGCGGATCCAGCAGATACGCAGTATTTT. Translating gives CASSKGLADPADTQYF.

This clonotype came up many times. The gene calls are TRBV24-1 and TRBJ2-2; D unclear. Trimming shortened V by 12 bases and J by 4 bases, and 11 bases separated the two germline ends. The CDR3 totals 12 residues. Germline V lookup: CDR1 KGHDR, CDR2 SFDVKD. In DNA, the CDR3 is TGTGCCGCACCCAAGGGCACCGGGGAGCTGTTTTTT. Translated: CAAPKGTGELFF.

The CDR3 reads CASSLTRTANTEAFF. The CDR3, as DNA: TGTGCCAGCAGCCTAACCAGGACAGCGAACACTGAAGCTTTCTTT. V and J are TRBV3-1 and TRBJ1-1; a possible D gene is TRBD1 (6 bases). V lost 4 bases and J 1 base, leaving 13 bases between the germline ends. CDR3 size: 15 residues. Germline CDR1 reads LGHDT; CDR2 reads YNNKEL (reference sequence). Complete variable domain (other parts from reference TRBV3-1 and TRBJ1-1): DTAVSQTPKYLVTQMGNDKSIKCEQNLGHDTMYWYKQDSKKFLKIMFSYNNKELIINETVPNRFSPKSPDKAHLNLHINSLELGDSAVYFCASSLTRTANTEAFFGQGTRLTVV.

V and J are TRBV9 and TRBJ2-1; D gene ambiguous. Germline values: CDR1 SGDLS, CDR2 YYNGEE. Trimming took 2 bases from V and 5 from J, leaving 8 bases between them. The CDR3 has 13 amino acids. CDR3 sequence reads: CASSVSGNNEQFF. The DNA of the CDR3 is TGTGCCAGCAGCGTGTCTGGTAACAATGAGCAGTTCTTC.

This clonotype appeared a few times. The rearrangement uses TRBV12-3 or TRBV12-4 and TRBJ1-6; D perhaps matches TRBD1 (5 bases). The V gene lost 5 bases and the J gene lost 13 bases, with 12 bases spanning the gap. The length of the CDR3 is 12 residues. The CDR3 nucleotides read TGTGCCAGCAGTCAGGTGGGGGTTCCCCTCCACTTT. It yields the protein CASSQVGVPLHF.

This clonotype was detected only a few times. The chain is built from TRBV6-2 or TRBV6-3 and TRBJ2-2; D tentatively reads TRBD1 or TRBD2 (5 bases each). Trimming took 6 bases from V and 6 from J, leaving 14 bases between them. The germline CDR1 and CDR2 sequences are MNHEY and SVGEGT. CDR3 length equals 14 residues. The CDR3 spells CASSGANRPGELFF. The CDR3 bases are TGTGCCAGCAGCGGGGCGAATAGGCCCGGGGAGCTGTTTTTT.

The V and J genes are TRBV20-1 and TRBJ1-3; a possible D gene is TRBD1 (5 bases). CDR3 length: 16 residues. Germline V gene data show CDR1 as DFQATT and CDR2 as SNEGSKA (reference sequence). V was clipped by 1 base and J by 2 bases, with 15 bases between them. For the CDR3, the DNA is TGCAGTGCTAGAGCGAGTCAGGGCATCGCTGGAAACACCATATATTTT. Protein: CSARASQGIAGNTIYF.

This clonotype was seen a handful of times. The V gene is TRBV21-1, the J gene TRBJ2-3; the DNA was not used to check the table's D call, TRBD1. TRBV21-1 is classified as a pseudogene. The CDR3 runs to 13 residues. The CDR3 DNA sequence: TGTGCCAGCAGCAGAACCCGGATAGATACGCAGTATTTT. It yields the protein CASSRTRIDTQYF.

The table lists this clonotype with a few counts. The CDR3 bases are TGTGCCAGCAAGGGGTTACGGAACACTGAAGCTTTCTTT. Protein: CASKGLRNTEAFF. The V and J genes are TRBV7-2 and TRBJ1-1; D perhaps matches TRBD1 (5 bases). Germline-derived CDR1 and CDR2 are SGHTA and FQGNSA. CDR3 length: 13 residues. V was shortened by 7 bases and J by 1 base, with 10 bases between the two germline ends.